This is a list of T cell receptor beta chains from one sample in a study of Graves' ophthalmopathy and Graves' hyperthyroidism. Using its own MiXCR run on the multiplex PCR reads, TCRdb lists one record per CDR3 protein. This sample has a few hundred thousand distinct CDR3 sequences; approximately 17% occur once, and the top ten carry 2.4%. Sequencing input: peripheral blood. The receptors originated from an adult woman with stable Graves' hyperthyroidism. Both conserved end residues are part of each CDR3. A D gene is named only where the DNA matches it firmly. A row's size may be missing; if present it is once, few, many or a size class.

v_call	d_call	clone_size	j_call	cdr3_nt	cdr3_aa
TRBV12-3/TRBV12-4	NA	many	TRBJ2-2	TGTGCCAGCAGTTTATCCTACACCGGGGAGCTGTTTTTT	CASSLSYTGELFF
TRBV20-1	TRBD1	NA	TRBJ2-4	TGCAGTGCTATACTAGACAGGGGCATTCAGTACTTC	CSAILDRGIQYF
TRBV7-8	NA	many	TRBJ2-7	TGTGCCAGCAGGTCGCCGGATCACTCCTACGAGCAGTACTTC	CASRSPDHSYEQYF
TRBV9	TRBD1	many	TRBJ2-7	TGTGCCAGCAGCCCCCAAGGGACAGGGGACTACGAGCAGTACTTC	CASSPQGTGDYEQYF
TRBV7-3	NA	many	TRBJ2-2	TGTGCCAGCAGCCTGGACGACGGCACCGGGGAGCTGTTTTTT	CASSLDDGTGELFF
TRBV10-2	NA	once	TRBJ1-2	TGCGCCAGCAGTGAAGGGACGGACCCTAACTATGGCTACACCTTC	CASSEGTDPNYGYTF
TRBV28	TRBD1	many	TRBJ1-2	TGTGCCAGCAGTTTAGCGTCGAGGGACAGGGGCTTTCACTATGGCTACACCTTC	CASSLASRDRGFHYGYTF
TRBV13	TRBD2	many	TRBJ2-7	TGTGCCAGCAGCTCGACTAGCGGGAGGGCCTACGAGCAGTACTTC	CASSSTSGRAYEQYF
TRBV6-2/TRBV6-3	TRBD2	few	TRBJ2-7	TGTGCCAGCAGTAATAGCGGGATGCCCCCCTACGATCAGTACTTC	CASSNSGMPPYDQYF
TRBV28	NA	NA	TRBJ2-2	TGTGCCAGCAGTTTGGCCGGGATTCATGACGGGGAGCTGTTTTTT	CASSLAGIHDGELFF
TRBV6-1	NA	NA	TRBJ2-2	TGTGCCAGCAGTGAAACTCGAACAGTGATGGACGGGGATCTGTTTTTT	CASSETRTVMDGDLFF
TRBV2	NA	few	TRBJ2-4	TGTGCCAGCAGTCCCGGGTCCTTGCAATCCAAAAACATTCAGTACTTC	CASSPGSLQSKNIQYF
TRBV7-2	NA	NA	TRBJ1-2	TGTGCCAGCAGCTTTGAGACACACAACTATGGCTACACCTTC	CASSFETHNYGYTF
TRBV24-1	NA	NA	TRBJ2-7	TGTGCCACCAGTGTTGGGGCAGGGCGCGAGCAGTACTTC	CATSVGAGREQYF
TRBV19	NA	many	TRBJ1-5	TGTGCCAGTAGTATCCTTTACACGGAGCCCCAGCATTTT	CASSILYTEPQHF
TRBV29-1	NA	many	TRBJ2-7	TGCAGCGTTGAAGACGACAGGGACGGGAGATACGAGCAGTACTTC	CSVEDDRDGRYEQYF
TRBV28	TRBD1	many	TRBJ1-5	TGTGCCAGCAGCCCTCCGACAGGGGGTGGTCAGCCCCAGCATTTT	CASSPPTGGGQPQHF
TRBV6-1	NA	many	TRBJ1-3	TGTGCCAGCAGTGAAGCGCCCAGATCCTCTGGAAACACCATATATTTT	CASSEAPRSSGNTIYF
TRBV2	TRBD1	many	TRBJ1-5	TGTGCCAGCAGTGAATCCCCGGGACAGGGTTTACAGCCCCAGCATTTT	CASSESPGQGLQPQHF
TRBV27	NA	NA	TRBJ1-6	TGTGCCAGCAGCCTTCTCGGGGCTGTGGGTTCACCCCTCCACTTT	CASSLLGAVGSPLHF
TRBV29-1	TRBD2	many	TRBJ2-5	TGCAGCGTTGACGGGACTAGCACAGGTGAAGAGACCCAGTACTTC	CSVDGTSTGEETQYF
TRBV12-3/TRBV12-4	NA	NA	TRBJ2-7	TGTGCCAGCAGTTTCGGGTCCGAGCAGTACTTC	CASSFGSEQYF
TRBV10-3	TRBD1	many	TRBJ1-2	TGTGCCATCAGGCCTGGGACAGGCCCAGCTAACTATGGCTACACCTTC	CAIRPGTGPANYGYTF
TRBV29-1	NA	many	TRBJ2-5	TGCAGCGTTGAAGATCTCGGGAGTTGGCATGGAGAGACCCAGTACTTC	CSVEDLGSWHGETQYF
TRBV20-1	NA	many	TRBJ1-1	TGCAGTGCTAGAGGTGAACAGGCCCTGAGCACTGAAGCTTTCTTT	CSARGEQALSTEAFF
TRBV28	NA	many	TRBJ2-7	TGTGCCAGCAGTTTTTCAGGGCGTACTTACGAGCAGTACTTC	CASSFSGRTYEQYF
TRBV20-1	NA	many	TRBJ1-2	TGCAGTGCTTCGATCGGAAACTACTATGGCTACACCTTC	CSASIGNYYGYTF
TRBV27	NA	many	TRBJ2-5	TGTGCCAGCAGTGAACCGGGGCACCAAGAGACCCAGTACTTC	CASSEPGHQETQYF
TRBV12-3/TRBV12-4	TRBD2	NA	TRBJ2-5	TGTGCCAGCAGTCCCCAGCGGGAGGGGGAGACCCAGTACTTC	CASSPQREGETQYF
TRBV7-8	NA	NA	TRBJ2-3	TGTGCCAGCAGCCCCCAGCGAGGGCTATCAGATACGCAGTATTTT	CASSPQRGLSDTQYF
TRBV27	TRBD2	many	TRBJ2-7	TGTGCCAGCAGTGGGGCTAGCGGGGCCTACGAGCAGTACTTC	CASSGASGAYEQYF
TRBV12-3/TRBV12-4	NA	many	TRBJ2-7	TGTGCCAGCAGTGGACAGACAAGATCCTACGAGCAGTACTTC	CASSGQTRSYEQYF
TRBV6-1	NA	NA	TRBJ1-1	TGTGCCAGCAGTGAAGCGGGGGAGTACACTGAAGCTTTCTTT	CASSEAGEYTEAFF
TRBV12-5	TRBD1	many	TRBJ1-1	TGTGCTAGTGGTTCCCCCCACAGTCGGTCCAGGGGGGGGACTGAAGCTTTCTTT	CASGSPHSRSRGGTEAFF
TRBV12-3/TRBV12-4	TRBD2	many	TRBJ2-5	TGTGCCAGCAGTGGACTAGGTTCCCAAGAGACCCAGTACTTC	CASSGLGSQETQYF
TRBV7-3	NA	NA	TRBJ2-2	TGTGCCAGCAGTTTAGGCGGGGGCGACACCGGGGAGCTGTTTTTT	CASSLGGGDTGELFF
TRBV12-3/TRBV12-4	TRBD1	many	TRBJ2-2	TGTGCCAGCAGTAAATCCGGGACAGGGGCCGGGGAGCTGTTTTTT	CASSKSGTGAGELFF
TRBV4-1	NA	many	TRBJ2-7	TGCGCCAGCAGCCAAGTTGTTAGCGGCCCCTACGAGCAGTACTTC	CASSQVVSGPYEQYF
TRBV20-1	NA	many	TRBJ1-5	TGCAGTGCCAATCAGCCCCTCGCCGGTAGCAATCAGCCCCAGCATTTT	CSANQPLAGSNQPQHF
TRBV6-1	NA	many	TRBJ2-5	TGTGCCAGCAGCAATAACAGGCTACTTCAAGAGACCCAGTACTTC	CASSNNRLLQETQYF
TRBV6-2/TRBV6-3	TRBD1	NA	TRBJ2-7	TGTGCCAGCAATATTCAGGGGGTGGTATCGCGCTCCTACGAGCAGTACTTC	CASNIQGVVSRSYEQYF
TRBV11-3	NA	NA	TRBJ1-6	TGTGCCAGCAGCGACCGACAGTATTCACCCCTCCACTTT	CASSDRQYSPLHF
TRBV6-6	TRBD1	many	TRBJ2-7	TGTGCCGCTGGGCGGGACAGGGTGGTGGGGGAGCAGTACTTC	CAAGRDRVVGEQYF
TRBV27	NA	many	TRBJ2-2	TGTGCCAGCAGTCTCATCACCGGGGAGCTGTTTTTT	CASSLITGELFF
TRBV6-5	NA	many	TRBJ1-5	TGTGCCAGCATGTTGACAGACTATAGCAATCAGCCCCAGCATTTT	CASMLTDYSNQPQHF
TRBV20-1	TRBD2	many	TRBJ2-7	TGCAGTGCTATTAAGAGCGGGGTTACCTACGAGCAGTACTTC	CSAIKSGVTYEQYF